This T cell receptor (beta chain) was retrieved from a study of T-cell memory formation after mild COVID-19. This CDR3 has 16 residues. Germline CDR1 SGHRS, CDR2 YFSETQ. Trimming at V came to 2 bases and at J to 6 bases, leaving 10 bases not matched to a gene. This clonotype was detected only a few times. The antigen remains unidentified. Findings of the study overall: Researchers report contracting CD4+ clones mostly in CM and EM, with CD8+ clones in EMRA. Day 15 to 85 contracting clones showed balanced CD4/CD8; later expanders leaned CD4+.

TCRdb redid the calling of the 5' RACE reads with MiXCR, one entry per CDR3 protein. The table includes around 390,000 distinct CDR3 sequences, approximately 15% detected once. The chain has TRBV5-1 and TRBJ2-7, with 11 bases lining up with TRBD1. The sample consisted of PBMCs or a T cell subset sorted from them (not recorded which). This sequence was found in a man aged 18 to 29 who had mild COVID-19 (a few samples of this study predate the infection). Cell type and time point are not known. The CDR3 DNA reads TGCGCCAGCAGCTTAGTGGGTCGGGGACAGGGGGGCGAGCAGTACTTC. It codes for CASSLVGRGQGGEQYF.